A single sample gave rise to the 25 T cell receptor beta chains below, sequenced in a study of cytomegalovirus exposure and HLA in healthy donors (dated by TCRdb to 2017 to 2019). Library construction relied on the immunoSEQ multiplex PCR assay. Entries here come from immuneACCESS through TCRdb and include only in-frame sequences with V and J called. Some clones fail to appear in such tables; in the studies checked, an unresolved V gene covers under half of the shortfall, and the cause of the remainder is unknown. Within this sample are around 200,000 clones, with about 86% of them counted one time only. Jointly, the top ten make up under 3.5% of the sample. The material sequenced was PBMCs. The receptors originated from a woman between 18 and 29 years old in good health and CMV-seropositive.

The rearrangement uses TRBV9 and TRBJ2-7; unclear D gene. This CDR3 is 14 amino acids long. V lost 0 bases, J lost 0 bases, and 7 bases lay in between. Germline-derived CDR1 and CDR2 are SGDLS and YYNGEE. In DNA form, the CDR3 reads TGTGCCAGCAGCGTAGTTGGAGACTCCTACGAGCAGTACTTC. It yields the protein CASSVVGDSYEQYF.

The chain has TRBV18 and TRBJ2-1; weak D call: TRBD1 (6 bases). There are 16 residues in the CDR3. V lost 4 bases, J lost 6 bases, and 19 bases lay in between. Germline CDR1 is KGHSH and CDR2 is LQKENI. CDR3 DNA sequence: TGTGCCAGCTCACTGAGGGCCCAGGGGTCCGCCAATGAGCAGTTCTTC. It yields the protein CASSLRAQGSANEQFF.

J is TRBJ1-2 and V is TRBV11-3; 7 bases line up with TRBD1. The CDR3 length is 20 residues. V dropped 5 bases and J dropped 2; count of bases not matched to a gene: 23. Germline CDR1 is SGHNT and CDR2 is YENEEA. CDR3 sequence: CASSSSLGQEEDRENYGYTF. The CDR3 bases are TGTGCCAGCAGCAGTAGCCTAGGACAGGAAGAGGATAGGGAGAACTATGGCTACACCTTC.

This clone has at least ten counts. Mismatch with germline at one junction end may stem from a read error. This chain joins TRBV14 and TRBJ1-2, with a weak D call TRBD1 (5 bases). The germline V gene has CDR1 SGHDN and CDR2 FVKESK. The CDR3 covers 15 residues. The CDR3 DNA reads as TGTGCCAGCAGCCAAGCTCTGGGACTAGGCGTCACGGACGACTTC. This codes for CASSQALGLGVTDDF.

This clone has just one count. This chain joins TRBV5-1 and TRBJ2-3, with TRBD2 matching 14 bases. The CDR3 is 16 residues long. V lost 4 bases, J lost 9 bases, and 10 bases stayed unmatched. Germline CDR1 is SGHRS and CDR2 is YFSETQ. The CDR3 loop is CASSIAGLAGEKTQYF. The CDR3 DNA reads as TGCGCCAGCAGCATAGCGGGACTAGCGGGGGAGAAGACGCAGTATTTT.

The chain joins TRBV7-9 to TRBJ1-2; 11 bases line up with TRBD1. The CDR3 loop spans 13 amino acids. V shed 1 base and J 8 bases; nucleotides not matched to a gene: 0. Germline V gene data show CDR1 as SEHNR and CDR2 as FQNEAQ (reference sequence). CDR3 bases: TGTGCCAGCAGCTTAGGGACAGGGGGCGGCTACACCTTC. Protein sequence: CASSLGTGGGYTF.

V and J are TRBV9 and TRBJ2-7; D is possibly TRBD2 (6 bases). Germline assignment: CDR1 SGDLS and CDR2 YYNGEE. The CDR3 spans 14 residues. Trimming removed 4 bases at V and 7 bases at J, with 18 bases between. CDR3 amino acids: CASSFRDSNEEQYF. CDR3 nucleotides: TGTGCCAGCAGCTTCCGGGACTCGAATGAGGAGCAGTACTTC.

The DNA of the CDR3 is TGTGCCAGCAGCTCGGCACCCTTCACAGGGGCGGGGACTGAAGCTTTCTTT. Its protein product is CASSSAPFTGAGTEAFF. The rearrangement joins TRBV7-8 to TRBJ1-1, with 7 bases aligning to TRBD1. The CDR3 extends over 17 amino acids. The germline V gene has CDR1 SGHVS and CDR2 FQNEAQ. V was pared by 4 bases and J by 5 bases, with 16 bases of the junction left unmatched.

V is TRBV4-1 and J is TRBJ1-1; 7 bases are shared with TRBD1. Germline CDR1 is MGHRA and CDR2 is YSYEKL. This CDR3 has 14 residues. J gave up 3 bases and V 2 bases, and 3 bases lay outside the gene matches. CDR3 coding DNA: TGCGCCAGCAGCCAAAGTACAGGGGACACTGAAGCTTTCTTT. Protein product: CASSQSTGDTEAFF.

The chain has TRBV7-2 and TRBJ2-3; TRBD2 matches at 12 bases. CDR3 length: 15 amino acids. Germline CDR1 is SGHTA and CDR2 is FQGNSA. Trimming cost V 8 bases and J 6 bases; bases outside gene matches: 9. The CDR3 DNA reads TGTGCCAGCGGATCTAGCGGGGGGGGTCCCGATACGCAGTATTTT. Protein: CASGSSGGGPDTQYF.

CDR3: CASSSSANPGQGNTGELFF. CDR3 DNA sequence: TGTGCCAGCAGCTCATCGGCGAACCCGGGACAGGGTAACACCGGGGAGCTGTTTTTT. The chain couples TRBV7-9 to TRBJ2-2, with 9 nucleotides matching TRBD1. V shed 4 bases and J 2 bases; nucleotides not matched to a gene: 14. Per the germline V gene, CDR1 is SEHNR and CDR2 is FQNEAQ (reference sequence). The CDR3 loop spans 19 amino acids.

The V call is TRBV23-1, the J call TRBJ2-3, with a weak D call TRBD2 (5 bases). TRBV23-1 is an open reading frame, and its role is uncertain. V lost 7 bases, J lost 1 base, and 12 bases lay in between. This CDR3 is 14 amino acids long. The CDR3 loop reads CASIKGRGTDTQYF. CDR3 nucleotide sequence: TGCGCCAGCATCAAAGGGCGGGGCACAGATACGCAGTATTTT.

The chain joins TRBV29-1 to TRBJ2-7; D remains ambiguous. Germline CDR1 reads SQVTM; CDR2 reads ANQGSEA. Trimming shortened V by 2 bases and J by 3 bases, and 8 bases separated the two germline ends. This CDR3 has 12 amino acids. The CDR3, as DNA: TGCAGCGTTGAATCAGATTACTACGAGCAGTACTTC. It specifies CSVESDYYEQYF.

In regard to this clone: The junction departs from germline at one end; a sequencing error may be responsible. This rearrangement joins TRBV9 to TRBJ1-1; no firm D call. Germline V gives CDR1 SGDLS, CDR2 YYNGEE. This CDR3 comprises 13 residues. CDR3 residues: CASSEQRNIEAFF. The CDR3 nucleotides are TGTGCCAGCAGCGAACAGAGAAACATTGAAGCTTTCTTT.

This clone was observed once. The V gene is TRBV25-1, the J gene TRBJ1-1, with 7 bases identical to TRBD1. Trimming removed 11 bases from V and 3 bases from J; junction bases left unmatched: 3. Germline assignment: CDR1 MGHDK and CDR2 SYGVNS. The CDR3 totals 11 residues. The CDR3 is CASGQDTEAFF. The DNA of the CDR3 is TGTGCCTCCGGACAGGACACTGAAGCTTTCTTT.

This sequence joins TRBV6-5 and TRBJ1-1, with D maybe TRBD1 (6 bases). There are 15 residues in the CDR3. Between the trimmed V and J ends, which lost 2 bases and 1 base, there was a span of 11 bases. Germline-derived CDR1 and CDR2 are MNHEY and SVGAGI. The CDR3 sequence is CASSYPDRTNTEAFF. CDR3 nucleotide sequence: TGTGCCAGCAGTTACCCCGACAGGACGAACACTGAAGCTTTCTTT.

V is TRBV6-6 and J is TRBJ1-4; unclear D gene. This CDR3 comprises 14 residues. CDR1 and CDR2 (germline): MNHNY, SVGAGI (reference sequence). Between the trimmed V and J ends, which lost 6 bases and 6 bases, there was a span of 14 bases. CDR3 sequence reads: CASSLGSSYEKLFF. CDR3 sequence (DNA): TGTGCCAGCAGCCTAGGGAGCTCCTATGAAAAACTGTTTTTT.

This clone has just a few counts. The junction and the germline gene differ at one end; a read error may be behind it. This rearrangement joins TRBV30 to TRBJ1-2; D call uncertain. Germline V lookup: CDR1 GTSNPN, CDR2 SVGIG (reference sequence). This CDR3 is built from 9 residues. This CDR3 reads CRGNYGYTF. The CDR3 DNA reads as TGCCGAGGGAACTATGGCTACACCTTC.

The V and J genes are TRBV10-2 and TRBJ1-2; D gene uncertain. Germline CDR1 is WSHSY and CDR2 is SAAADI. V dropped 4 bases and J dropped 5 bases, with 11 bases sitting between them. There are 13 residues in the CDR3. Written as DNA, the CDR3 is TGCGCCAGCAGTGGCCCTGCGGGTTATGGCTACACCTTC. Amino acid sequence: CASSGPAGYGYTF.

The chain employs TRBV9 and TRBJ2-2, with 9 bases identical to TRBD2. CDR1 is SGDLS and CDR2 is YYNGEE in the germline V gene. The CDR3 has 15 amino acids. V lost 4 bases to trimming and J lost 5 bases; unmatched junction nucleotides: 6. The CDR3 coding sequence is TGTGCCAGCAGCCCCCGGACTAGCGAAACCGGGGAGCTGTTTTTT. It specifies CASSPRTSETGELFF.

This clone was recorded a few times. The gene calls are TRBV11-1 and TRBJ1-2; D ambiguous. Germline CDR1 SGHAT, CDR2 FQDESV (reference sequence). The CDR3 extends over 14 amino acids. The germline V and J ends were trimmed by 5 bases and 7 bases, with 17 bases remaining between them. CDR3 loop: CASSPTPRLGGYTF. The DNA for the CDR3 is TGTGCCAGCAGCCCCACCCCTAGGTTGGGTGGCTACACCTTC.

V usage is TRBV2 and J usage is TRBJ2-5; 15 nucleotides match TRBD2. The germline gives CDR1 SNHLY, CDR2 FYNNEI. V gave up 0 bases and J gave up 3 bases; unmatched junction bases: 11. The CDR3 contains 20 residues. DNA of the CDR3: TGTGCCAGCAGTGAAGCGCTTAGGACTAGCGGGGGGGCCGCCAAAGAGACCCAGTACTTC. It codes for CASSEALRTSGGAAKETQYF. Supplemented by reference TRBV2 and TRBJ2-5, the full variable domain reads EPEVTQTPSHQVTQMGQEVILRCVPISNHLYFYWYRQILGQKVEFLVSFYNNEISEKSEIFDDQFSVERPDGSNFTLKIRSTKLEDSAMYFCASSEALRTSGGAAKETQYFGPGTRLLVL.

V and J are TRBV18 and TRBJ1-5; possibly TRBD1 for D (5 bases). The CDR3 contains 13 residues. The germline V gene has CDR1 KGHSH and CDR2 LQKENI. Deletions cut 4 bases from V and 5 bases from J, with 9 bases between. CDR3 loop: CASSREGDQPQHF. CDR3 DNA sequence: TGTGCCAGCTCACGTGAAGGGGATCAGCCCCAGCATTTT.

The chain recombines TRBV19 with TRBJ1-1; D is perhaps TRBD1 (5 bases). Germline lookup yields CDR1 LNHDA and CDR2 SQIVND (reference sequence). Between the trimmed V and J ends, which lost 3 bases and 0 bases, there was a span of 14 bases. This CDR3 is built from 16 residues. In nucleotides, the CDR3 is TGTGCCAGTAGTATCGGGACTGAGCGCATGAACACTGAAGCTTTCTTT. Translating it yields CASSIGTERMNTEAFF.

The chain employs TRBV7-3 and TRBJ2-5, with D uncertain. Germline V gives CDR1 SGHTA, CDR2 FQGTGA. The CDR3 contains 14 residues. V lost 1 base and J lost 3, with 9 bases in between. CDR3 nucleotides: TGTGCCAGCAGCTTAAGTGGTCTAAAAGAGACCCAGTACTTC. Its translation is CASSLSGLKETQYF.